This T cell receptor beta chain appears in the sequencing data of a study of technical replicates of blood from a handful of donors. Here immunoSEQ multiplex PCR was the method, and the copy in TCRdb shows in-frame clones only, minus some. This table has tens of thousands of clones, more than 85% appearing once. The germline V gene has CDR1 MNHEY and CDR2 SMNVEV (reference sequence). There are 13 residues in the CDR3. V shed 3 bases and J shed 9 bases, with 12 bases lying between them. The rearrangement uses TRBV27 and TRBJ2-1; tentative D call: TRBD2 (6 bases). This TCR was recovered from a human donor in good health. The sample consisted of T cells isolated from PBMCs. The CDR3 protein is CASSFMGLGEQFF. CDR3 nucleotide sequence: TGTGCCAGCAGTTTCATGGGACTGGGTGAGCAGTTCTTC.